This paragraph reports one T cell receptor (beta chain). Its antigen is not yet known. It has no much larger one-base neighbor in the sample; base qualities were not kept. The sample belongs to a study of T cell changes during pregnancy in multiple sclerosis (dated by TCRdb to about 2019). About the investigation overall: The study looked at changes in the T cell repertoire across pregnancy in women with multiple sclerosis.

Receptor amplification or capture employed the immunoSEQ multiplex PCR assay. TCRdb's version of the immuneACCESS table is confined to in-frame rearrangements and falls short of the full clone set. An unresolved V gene accounts for under half of the shortfall where checked; the remainder is of unknown origin. This sample has over 70,000 clones in its table, and around 90% of those were observed once. More than 1.5% of the sample belongs to the ten largest clones. The germline V gene (reference sequence) specifies SGHNT as CDR1 and YYREEE as CDR2. For this chain, trimming is 4 bases at the V end and 0 bases at the J end, and the number of junction bases without a gene match is 16. The CDR3 runs 20 residues from the cysteine to the phenylalanine. The retained sequence is limited to the CDR3, 60 bases, with the frame set at the first base.

This receptor was identified in a female donor in good health, enrolled as a control in a pregnancy study. Sequences were derived from peripheral blood, sampled in the first trimester of pregnancy. In this chain, TRBV5-4 is recombined with TRBJ2-1, with TRBD2 matching 10 junction bases. The nucleotide sequence reads TGTGCCAGCAGCCGCGTCCCGGGAAGCGGGGGGGTTTTCTCCTACAATGAGCAGTTCTTC. Translated, it reads CASSRVPGSGGVFSYNEQFF.